What follows are 19 T cell receptor beta chains derived from one specimen sequenced in a study of T cell repertoires in cytomegalovirus infection. TCRdb re-analysed the reads in MiXCR, keeping a single row per CDR3 protein. Found here are around 770,000 distinct CDR3 sequences, almost 30% of them singletons; the top ten hold around 12%. These receptors' targets are unknown. The source material was cultured CD8+ T cells from PBMCs, sampled from culture after CMV antigen stimulation. These receptor sequences come from a human donor in good health (CMV status not recorded). Some clones in this sample may be carry-over from other donors' samples.

This clonotype was counted at least ten times. The V call is TRBV7-6, the J call TRBJ1-2; D is unclear. V lost 5 bases to trimming and J lost 6 bases, with 13 bases between them. This CDR3 has 13 amino acids. The germline CDR1 and CDR2 sequences are SGHVS and FNYEAQ. CDR3 coding DNA: TGTGCCAGCAGCCCAGGTGTACAGCATGGCTACACCTTC. Translating gives CASSPGVQHGYTF.

This clonotype was counted many times. The genes are TRBV7-2 and TRBJ1-5; perhaps TRBD1 as D (6 bases). This CDR3 is 13 amino acids long. CDR1 is SGHTA, CDR2 FQGNSA, per germline. The V end lost 3 bases, the J end lost 4 bases, and 7 bases lay between the germline ends. The CDR3 DNA follows: TGTGCCAGCAGCTTCGGACAGAATCAGCCCCAGCATTTT. Translation gives CASSFGQNQPQHF. Full variable domain (rest looked up from reference TRBV7-2 and TRBJ1-5): GAGVSQSPSNKVTEKGKDVELRCDPISGHTALYWYRQSLGQGLEFLIYFQGNSAPDKSGLPSDRFSAERTGGSVSTLTIQRTQQEDSAVYLCASSFGQNQPQHFGDGTRLSIL.

V usage is TRBV7-2 and J usage is TRBJ1-3; D is unresolved. The CDR3 runs to 14 residues. V was pared by 5 bases and J by 8 bases, with 16 bases between. CDR1 SGHTA and CDR2 FQGNSA come from the germline V gene. The CDR3 here is CASSDGHYGDTIYF. The CDR3 DNA sequence: TGTGCCAGCAGCGATGGGCATTACGGGGACACCATATATTTT.

This chain joins TRBV27 and TRBJ2-1, with 9 bases fitting TRBD2. The CDR3 is 15 residues long. The V and J ends lost 8 bases and 0 bases, in that order; junction bases with no gene match: 5. Per the germline V gene, CDR1 is MNHEY and CDR2 is SMNVEV (reference sequence). This CDR3 reads CASGISGSSYNEQFF. CDR3 nucleotide sequence: TGTGCCAGCGGGATTAGCGGGAGCTCCTACAATGAGCAGTTCTTC.

In this sample, this clonotype turned up a few times. The chain combines TRBV7-9 with TRBJ2-1, with D perhaps TRBD2 (6 bases). The germline V gene encodes CDR1 SEHNR and CDR2 FQNEAQ (reference sequence). V gave up 2 bases and J gave up 9 bases, with 17 bases separating them. This CDR3 comprises 15 residues. The CDR3 here is CASSLRVGPEGEQFF. CDR3 bases: TGTGCCAGCAGCTTACGGGTTGGGCCGGAGGGTGAGCAGTTCTTC.

The gene calls are TRBV27 and TRBJ1-1, with a tentative D call TRBD1 (5 bases). Germline loops: CDR1 MNHEY, CDR2 SMNVEV (reference sequence). The CDR3 is 11 amino acids. V lost 8 bases and J lost 11, with 15 bases in between. CDR3 region: CASVGRRAAFF. DNA for the CDR3: TGTGCCAGCGTCGGTCGCAGGGCTGCTTTCTTT.

The chain combines TRBV19 with TRBJ1-1, with unresolved D. The CDR3 is 15 residues long. Germline values: CDR1 LNHDA, CDR2 SQIVND (reference sequence). V lost 3 bases, J lost 2 bases, and 13 bases lay in between. The CDR3 loop is CASSIRYRTNTEAFF. The CDR3 DNA sequence: TGTGCCAGTAGTATCCGATACCGAACCAACACTGAAGCTTTCTTT.

This clonotype was observed once. The chain has TRBV6-8 and TRBJ2-1, with TRBD2 as a possible D gene (6 bases). Germline-derived CDR1 and CDR2 are MNHGY and SAAAGT. The CDR3 spans 15 residues. Trimming cost V 0 bases and J 10 bases, with 16 bases left between them. The CDR3 reads CASSYSRDSAGEQFF. The CDR3 DNA follows: TGTGCCAGCAGTTACTCTCGGGACTCGGCCGGGGAGCAGTTCTTC.

This clonotype turned up a few times. CDR3 in amino acids: CASSLIQDRVNNEQFF. The CDR3 nucleotides read TGTGCCAGCAGCTTAATACAGGACAGGGTGAACAATGAGCAGTTCTTC. This chain links TRBV7-9 with TRBJ2-1; 8 bases match TRBD1. Germline values: CDR1 SEHNR, CDR2 FQNEAQ (reference sequence). This CDR3 region has 16 residues. V trimming: 2 bases; J trimming: 5 bases; junction bases outside the gene matches: 8.

The rearrangement joins TRBV3-1 to TRBJ2-7, with a possible D match to TRBD2 (6 bases). Germline V gene sequence: CDR1 LGHDT, CDR2 YNNKEL (reference sequence). The CDR3 spans 15 residues. V lost 3 bases, J lost 0 bases, and 12 bases lay in between. CDR3: CASSQGTVSSYEQYF. CDR3 nucleotide sequence: TGTGCCAGCAGCCAGGGGACTGTGAGCTCCTACGAGCAGTACTTC.

The sample holds many counts of this clonotype. This sequence joins TRBV7-2 and TRBJ2-1; D gene uncertain. V was pared by 3 bases and J by 7 bases, with 13 bases between. Germline V lookup: CDR1 SGHTA, CDR2 FQGNSA. The CDR3 totals 14 residues. CDR3 sequence reads: CASSFDGRWNEQFF. CDR3 nucleotides: TGTGCCAGCAGCTTCGATGGGCGGTGGAATGAGCAGTTCTTC.

Ten or more counts support this clonotype. The rearrangement uses TRBV7-2 and TRBJ2-3; D possibly corresponds to TRBD2 (6 bases). Trimming pared 6 bases from V and 0 bases from J, leaving 16 bases between. CDR3 size: 16 residues. CDR1 and CDR2 (germline): SGHTA, FQGNSA. CDR3 in DNA: TGTGCCAGCAGTCGGGACTTATTAGGGAGCACAGATACGCAGTATTTT. Protein product: CASSRDLLGSTDTQYF.

This clonotype was counted between two and nine times. The chain combines TRBV7-9 with TRBJ1-1; no clear D gene. The V gene's germline CDR1 is SEHNR and CDR2 FQNEAQ (reference sequence). The CDR3 totals 12 residues. The V end was cut by 1 base, the J end by 8 bases, with 8 bases between. The CDR3 spells CASSLGMREAFF. The CDR3 region has the DNA TGTGCCAGCAGCTTAGGTATGCGAGAAGCTTTCTTT.

The sample holds a few counts of this clonotype. The chain employs TRBV4-1 and TRBJ1-3; D gene ambiguous. The germline V and J ends were trimmed by 0 bases and 0 bases, with 15 bases remaining between them. CDR3 length: 18 residues. The germline CDR1 and CDR2 sequences are MGHRA and YSYEKL. As DNA, the CDR3 is TGCGCCAGCAGCCAAGATGGGCAGACTCAAATCTCTGGAAACACCATATATTTT. Amino acid sequence: CASSQDGQTQISGNTIYF.

J is TRBJ1-2 and V is TRBV15; 10 bases line up with TRBD1. Germline V gene lookup returns CDR1 LNHNV and CDR2 YYDKDF (reference sequence). The V and J ends lost 2 bases and 7 bases, in that order; junction bases with no gene match: 13. This CDR3 comprises 17 residues. The chain's CDR3 is CATSRSSRGTGEGGYTF. The CDR3 bases are TGTGCCACCAGCAGATCCAGTCGCGGGACAGGGGAGGGTGGCTACACCTTC.

The rearrangement uses TRBV6-1 and TRBJ2-1; D gene uncertain. Germline lookup yields CDR1 MNHNS and CDR2 SASEGT. Trimming pared 2 bases from V and 1 base from J, leaving 9 bases between. The CDR3 length is 15 residues. The CDR3: CASSERGSSYNEQFF. The CDR3 coding sequence is TGTGCCAGCAGTGAAAGAGGTAGTTCCTACAATGAGCAGTTCTTC.

In its sample, this clonotype was seen many times. The chain uses TRBV7-8 and TRBJ1-1; maybe TRBD1 (6 bases). CDR1 and CDR2 (germline): SGHVS, FQNEAQ. Trimming took 1 base from V and 5 from J, leaving 17 bases between them. The CDR3 sequence is 16 residues long. In DNA, the CDR3 is TGTGCCAGCAGCTTAGAGGGGGAGGAACTTGTGACTGAAGCTTTCTTT. Its translation is CASSLEGEELVTEAFF.

This chain uses TRBV6-1 with TRBJ2-7, with D tentatively TRBD2 (5 bases). V lost 1 base to trimming and J lost 6 bases, with 13 bases between them. CDR3 length: 14 residues. The V gene's germline CDR1 is MNHNS and CDR2 SASEGT. CDR3 residues: CASSEGGGVLEQYF. In DNA, the CDR3 is TGTGCCAGCAGTGAAGGAGGAGGTGTTCTCGAGCAGTACTTC.

This clonotype was seen repeatedly, ten times or more. This chain links TRBV7-6 with TRBJ2-7; maybe TRBD1 (6 bases). Germline V gene sequence: CDR1 SGHVS, CDR2 FNYEAQ. Trimming removed 2 bases from V and 5 bases from J, with 10 bases in between. The CDR3 is 13 residues long. The CDR3 bases are TGTGCCAGCAGCTTAAGTTCAGGGGACGAGCAGTACGTC. Protein: CASSLSSGDEQYV.